This entry concerns a single T cell receptor beta chain. J lost 6 bases, V lost 4 bases, and 7 bases had no gene match. This CDR3 comprises 15 residues. Per the germline V gene, CDR1 is SQVTM and CDR2 is ANQGSEA. The data originate from a study of blood T cells in healthy people across ages. Primed by a sample-barcoded 5' primer and a J-beta primer mix, a second PCR proceeded for 7 to 11 cycles. MiXCR, applied by TCRdb to the 5' RACE reads, yields one record per CDR3 protein. The data contain more than 650,000 distinct CDR3 sequences, under 30% of them singletons. These sequences were also reported in another study, on T cells of mothers and their children.

This clonotype originated in a boy aged 5 to 17 in good health. The chain couples TRBV29-1 to TRBJ2-1; 12 bases match TRBD1. Sequenced sample: blood. The CDR3 nucleotides are TGCAGCGTTGGAGGGACAGGGGGCAATATCAATGAGCAGTTCTTC. This translates into CSVGGTGGNINEQFF.